This TCR beta chain stems from a study of a mutant IDH1 vaccine in newly diagnosed glioma. Across the whole study: First vaccine doses came 4-6 weeks after radiotherapy alone, or with temozolomide cycles. Patients previously underwent radiotherapy, temozolomide, or both, and most underwent both. Overall study results and limits: Most patients, roughly 92%, showed vaccine-induced immune responses. Pseudoprogression apparently lacked any relation to changes in top peripheral T cell clonotypes.

As to this clone: As yet, its antigen is unknown.

Here immunoSEQ multiplex PCR was the method, and the copy in TCRdb shows in-frame clones only, minus some. This sample has roughly 40,000 clones, with roughly 92% found just once. Documented time point: week 5, during vaccination. Vaccination comprised doses that each held 300 ug of mutant IDH1 20-mer peptide, plus topical imiquimod. The CDR3 runs to 12 residues. Germline V gene data show CDR1 as SGHKS and CDR2 as YYEKEE (reference sequence). V gave up 4 bases and J gave up 4 bases, with 8 bases separating them. This specimen consisted of PBMCs, obtained from a glioma patient whose treatment included an IDH1 peptide vaccine. This sequence was found in a man aged 50-59 years with glioma. The V and J genes are TRBV5-5 and TRBJ1-1; D gene unclear. For the CDR3, the DNA is TGTGCCAGCAGCCAGGAGTCCACTGAAGCTTTCTTT. This encodes CASSQESTEAFF.